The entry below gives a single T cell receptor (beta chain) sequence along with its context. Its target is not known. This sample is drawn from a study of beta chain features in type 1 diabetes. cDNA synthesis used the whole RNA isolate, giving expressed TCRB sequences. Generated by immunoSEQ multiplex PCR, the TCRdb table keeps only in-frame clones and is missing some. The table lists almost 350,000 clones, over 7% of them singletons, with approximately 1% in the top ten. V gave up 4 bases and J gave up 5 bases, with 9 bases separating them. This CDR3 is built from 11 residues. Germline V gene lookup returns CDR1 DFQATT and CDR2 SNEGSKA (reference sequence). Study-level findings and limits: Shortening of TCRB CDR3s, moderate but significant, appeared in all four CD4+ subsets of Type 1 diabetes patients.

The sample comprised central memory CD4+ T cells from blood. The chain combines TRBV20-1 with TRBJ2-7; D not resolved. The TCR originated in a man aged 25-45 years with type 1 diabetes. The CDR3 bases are TGCAGTGCTAAGGGTGGGGACGAGCAGTACTTC. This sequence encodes CSAKGGDEQYF.